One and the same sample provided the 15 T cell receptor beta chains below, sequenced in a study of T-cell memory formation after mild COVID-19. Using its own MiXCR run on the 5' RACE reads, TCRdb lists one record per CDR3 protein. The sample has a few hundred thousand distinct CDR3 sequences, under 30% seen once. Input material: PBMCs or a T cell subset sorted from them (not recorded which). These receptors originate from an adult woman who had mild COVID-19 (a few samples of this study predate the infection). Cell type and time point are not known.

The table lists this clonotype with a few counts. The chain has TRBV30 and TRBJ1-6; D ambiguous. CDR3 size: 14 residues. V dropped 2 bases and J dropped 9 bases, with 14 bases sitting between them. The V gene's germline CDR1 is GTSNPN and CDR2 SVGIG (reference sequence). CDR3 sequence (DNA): TGTGCCTGGAGTATCCTGGGGATGGGTTCACCCCTCCACTTT. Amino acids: CAWSILGMGSPLHF. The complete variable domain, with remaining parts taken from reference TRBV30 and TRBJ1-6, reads SQTIHQWPATLVQPVGSPLSLECTVEGTSNPNLYWYRQAAGRGLQLLFYSVGIGQISSEVPQNLSASRPQDRQFILSSKKLLLSDSGFYLCAWSILGMGSPLHFGNGTRLTVT.

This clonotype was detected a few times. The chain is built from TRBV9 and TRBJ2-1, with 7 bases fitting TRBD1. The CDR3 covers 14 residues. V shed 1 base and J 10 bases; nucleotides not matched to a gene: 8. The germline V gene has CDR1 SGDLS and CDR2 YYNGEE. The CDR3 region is CASSVPTGPLEQFF. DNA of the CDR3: TGTGCCAGCAGCGTACCGACAGGGCCACTGGAGCAGTTCTTC.

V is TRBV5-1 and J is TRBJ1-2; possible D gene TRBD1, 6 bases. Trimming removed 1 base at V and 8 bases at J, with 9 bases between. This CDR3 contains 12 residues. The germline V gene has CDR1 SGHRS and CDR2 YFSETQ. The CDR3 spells CASSLRDTGYTF. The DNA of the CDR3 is TGCGCCAGCAGCTTGCGGGACACCGGCTACACCTTC.

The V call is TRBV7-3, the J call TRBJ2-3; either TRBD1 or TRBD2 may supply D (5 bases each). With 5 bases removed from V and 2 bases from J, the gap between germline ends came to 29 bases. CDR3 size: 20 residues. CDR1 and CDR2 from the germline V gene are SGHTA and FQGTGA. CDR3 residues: CASSPSDPETTRGITDTQYF. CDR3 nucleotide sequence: TGTGCCAGCAGCCCGTCCGATCCGGAAACGACGAGGGGAATCACAGATACGCAGTATTTT. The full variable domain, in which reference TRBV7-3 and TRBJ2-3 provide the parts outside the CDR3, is GAGVSQTPSNKVTEKGKYVELRCDPISGHTALYWYRQSLGQGPEFLIYFQGTGAADDSGLPNDRFFAVRPEGSVSTLKIQRTERGDSAVYLCASSPSDPETTRGITDTQYFGPGTRLTVL.

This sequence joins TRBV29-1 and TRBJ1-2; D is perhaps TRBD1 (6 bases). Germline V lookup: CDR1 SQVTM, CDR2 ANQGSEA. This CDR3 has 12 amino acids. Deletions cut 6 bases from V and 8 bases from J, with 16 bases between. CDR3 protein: CSVVTGSYGYTF. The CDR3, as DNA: TGCAGCGTGGTAACAGGGAGCTACGGCTACACCTTC.

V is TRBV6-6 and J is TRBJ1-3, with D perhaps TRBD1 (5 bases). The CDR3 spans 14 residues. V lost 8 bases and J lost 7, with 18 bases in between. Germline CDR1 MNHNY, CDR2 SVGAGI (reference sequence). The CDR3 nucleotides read TGTGCCAGCCATTTGGGGGGTCTCGAGAACACCATATATTTT. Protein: CASHLGGLENTIYF.

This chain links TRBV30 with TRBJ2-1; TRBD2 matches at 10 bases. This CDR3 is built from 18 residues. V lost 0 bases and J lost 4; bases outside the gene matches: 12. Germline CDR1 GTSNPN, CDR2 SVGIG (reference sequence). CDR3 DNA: TGTGCCTGGAGTGTAGCCCGGACTAGCGGAGCTCGGTACAATGAGCAGTTCTTC. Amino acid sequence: CAWSVARTSGARYNEQFF.

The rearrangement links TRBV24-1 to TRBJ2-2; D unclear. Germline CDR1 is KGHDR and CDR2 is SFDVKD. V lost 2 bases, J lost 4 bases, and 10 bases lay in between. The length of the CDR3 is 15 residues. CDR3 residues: CATSDYTESTGELFF. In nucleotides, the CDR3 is TGTGCCACCAGTGATTATACCGAGTCCACCGGGGAGCTGTTTTTT.

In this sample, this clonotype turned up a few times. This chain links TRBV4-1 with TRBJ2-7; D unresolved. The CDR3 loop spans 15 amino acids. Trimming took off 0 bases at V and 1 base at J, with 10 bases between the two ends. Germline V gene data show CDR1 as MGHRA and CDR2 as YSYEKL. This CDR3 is CASSQDLPDSYEQYF. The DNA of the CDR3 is TGCGCCAGCAGCCAAGATCTTCCGGATTCCTACGAGCAGTACTTC.

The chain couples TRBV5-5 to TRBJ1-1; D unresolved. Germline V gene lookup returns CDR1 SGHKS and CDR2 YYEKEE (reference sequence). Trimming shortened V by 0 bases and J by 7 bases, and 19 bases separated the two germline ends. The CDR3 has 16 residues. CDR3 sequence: CASSLGPTDPRNEAFF. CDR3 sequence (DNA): TGTGCCAGCAGCTTGGGACCAACCGACCCCCGGAATGAAGCTTTCTTT.

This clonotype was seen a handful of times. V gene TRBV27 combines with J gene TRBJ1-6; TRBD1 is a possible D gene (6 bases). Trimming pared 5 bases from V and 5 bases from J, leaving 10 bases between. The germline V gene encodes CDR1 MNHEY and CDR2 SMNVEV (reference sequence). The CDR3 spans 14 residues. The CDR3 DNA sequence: TGTGCCAGCAGTCCTGCAGGGGATAATTCACCCCTCCACTTT. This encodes CASSPAGDNSPLHF.

The CDR3 sequence: CSAYLRRGGTDTQYF. The CDR3 DNA follows: TGCAGTGCTTACCTTCGCAGGGGGGGCACAGATACGCAGTATTTT. The chain recombines TRBV20-1 with TRBJ2-3; D perhaps matches TRBD1 (7 bases). Germline lookup yields CDR1 DFQATT and CDR2 SNEGSKA (reference sequence). This CDR3 spans 15 amino acids. V shed 5 bases and J shed 1 base, with 16 bases lying between them.

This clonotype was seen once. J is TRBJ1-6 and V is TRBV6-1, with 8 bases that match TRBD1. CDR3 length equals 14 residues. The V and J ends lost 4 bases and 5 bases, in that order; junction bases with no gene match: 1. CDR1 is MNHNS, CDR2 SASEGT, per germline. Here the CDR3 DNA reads TGTGCCAGCAGTGGACAGGGGAATAATTCACCCCTCCACTTT. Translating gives CASSGQGNNSPLHF.

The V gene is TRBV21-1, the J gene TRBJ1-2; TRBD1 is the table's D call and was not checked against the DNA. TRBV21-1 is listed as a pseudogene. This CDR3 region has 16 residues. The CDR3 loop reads CASTVFPGQGSYGYTF. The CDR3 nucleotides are TGTGCCAGCACCGTTTTTCCGGGACAGGGGTCCTATGGCTACACCTTC.

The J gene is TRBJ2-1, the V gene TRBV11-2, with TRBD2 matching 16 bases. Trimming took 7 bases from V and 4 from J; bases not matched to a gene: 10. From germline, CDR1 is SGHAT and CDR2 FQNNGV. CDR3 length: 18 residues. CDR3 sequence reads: CASKRTGTSGGAYNEQFF. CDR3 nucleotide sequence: TGTGCCAGCAAGAGGACAGGGACTAGCGGGGGGGCGTACAATGAGCAGTTCTTC.